These T cell receptor beta chains were read from a single sample in a study of chemoradiotherapy in HPV16-positive cancers. Sequenced by immunoSEQ multiplex PCR; TCRdb stores in-frame clones only, minus some. The sample gives 15,000 to 20,000 clones, under 80% of which show up once; roughly 1.4% is in the top ten. This material was obtained from a patient who underwent chemoradiotherapy. The receptors come from a human donor with HPV-associated anogenital cancer. CDR3s include the opening cysteine and the closing phenylalanine or tryptophan. D genes are given only for firm matches. The size entry is marked missing in some rows and otherwise reads once, few, many or a size class.

V: TRBV6-6; size: .; D: .; J: TRBJ2-7; CDR3: CASRSGTTTRGMEQYF; DNA: TGTGCCAGCAGGTCCGGGACCACAACTCGCGGGATGGAGCAGTACTTC
V: TRBV5-1; size: .; D: TRBD1; J: TRBJ2-6; CDR3: CASSLEGTGLSGANVLTF; DNA: TGCGCCAGCAGCTTGGAAGGGACAGGGCTCTCTGGGGCCAACGTCCTGACTTTC
V: TRBV11-2; size: .; D: .; J: TRBJ2-2; CDR3: CASSRRTPRNTGELFF; DNA: TGTGCCAGCAGCCGCCGGACTCCCAGGAACACCGGGGAGCTGTTTTTT
V: TRBV19; size: .; D: .; J: TRBJ2-7; CDR3: CASSTQRAAMYEQYF; DNA: TGTGCCAGCAGTACCCAACGGGCAGCCATGTACGAGCAGTACTTC
V: TRBV7-2; size: .; D: .; J: TRBJ1-2; CDR3: CASSQVAPYGYTF; DNA: TGTGCCAGCAGCCAAGTTGCCCCCTATGGCTACACCTTC
V: TRBV4-2; size: few; D: .; J: TRBJ2-7; CDR3: CASSQAGSGGTYEQYF; DNA: TGTGCCAGCAGCCAAGCCGGATCAGGGGGGACCTACGAGCAGTACTTC
V: TRBV19; size: .; D: .; J: TRBJ2-1; CDR3: CASSIVGGGNEQFF; DNA: TGTGCCAGTAGTATAGTAGGAGGGGGCAATGAGCAGTTCTTC
V: TRBV6-5; size: .; D: .; J: TRBJ1-2; CDR3: CASSSHRGTVGVGYTF; DNA: TGTGCCAGCAGTTCCCATAGGGGTACTGTGGGGGTAGGCTACACCTTC
V: TRBV5-6; size: few; D: .; J: TRBJ1-5; CDR3: CASSLYGGGGGNQPQHF; DNA: TGTGCCAGCAGCTTGTACGGTGGAGGGGGAGGCAATCAGCCCCAGCATTTT
V: TRBV29-1; size: .; D: TRBD1; J: TRBJ2-7; CDR3: CSVTGTEPYEQYF; DNA: TGCAGCGTTACAGGGACAGAACCTTACGAGCAGTACTTC
V: TRBV27; size: .; D: TRBD1; J: TRBJ1-2; CDR3: CASKPSGGGDYGYTF; DNA: TGTGCCAGCAAACCATCAGGGGGGGGCGACTATGGCTACACCTTC
V: TRBV7-3; size: .; D: .; J: TRBJ1-2; CDR3: CASSLRPASYGYTF; DNA: TGTGCCAGCAGCTTAAGGCCCGCCTCCTATGGCTACACCTTC
V: TRBV15; size: .; D: .; J: TRBJ1-6; CDR3: CATSLTGLPLHF; DNA: TGTGCCACCAGCTTAACAGGGTTACCCCTCCACTTT
V: TRBV2; size: .; D: .; J: TRBJ1-4; CDR3: CASSYVTEKLFF; DNA: TGTGCCAGCAGTTATGTTACTGAAAAACTGTTTTTT
V: TRBV19; size: .; D: .; J: TRBJ2-7; CDR3: CASTGGPTESYEQYF; DNA: TGTGCCAGTACGGGTGGCCCGACAGAATCCTACGAGCAGTACTTC
V: TRBV7-7; size: .; D: TRBD2; J: TRBJ2-1; CDR3: CASSLHLGLADNEQFF; DNA: TGTGCTAGCAGCTTACATCTCGGACTAGCGGACAATGAGCAGTTCTTC
V: TRBV27; size: .; D: TRBD1; J: TRBJ1-2; CDR3: CASRPGTGRRGYTF; DNA: TGTGCCAGCAGGCCCGGGACAGGCCGGCGGGGCTACACCTTC
V: TRBV7-6; size: .; D: .; J: TRBJ1-3; CDR3: CASSVDRTSGNTIYF; DNA: TGTGCCAGCAGCGTCGACAGGACCTCTGGAAACACCATATATTTT
V: TRBV2; size: .; D: TRBD2; J: TRBJ2-3; CDR3: CASRNLAGAADTQYF; DNA: TGTGCCAGCAGAAATTTAGCGGGGGCGGCAGATACGCAGTATTTT
V: TRBV9; size: .; D: .; J: TRBJ1-2; CDR3: CASSVDGGGYDQHYGYTF; DNA: TGTGCCAGCAGCGTAGACGGGGGGGGTTACGACCAACACTATGGCTACACCTTC
V: TRBV10-3; size: few; D: .; J: TRBJ1-5; CDR3: CAISETVGTDQPQHF; DNA: TGTGCCATCAGTGAGACTGTTGGCACCGATCAGCCCCAGCATTTT
V: TRBV7-2; size: .; D: .; J: TRBJ1-3; CDR3: CASRVGGNTIYF; DNA: TGTGCCAGCAGGGTGGGGGGAAACACCATATATTTT
V: TRBV9; size: .; D: TRBD1; J: TRBJ1-2; CDR3: CASSADRGGNYGYTF; DNA: TGTGCCAGCAGCGCGGACAGGGGTGGGAACTATGGCTACACCTTC
V: TRBV7-2; size: .; D: .; J: TRBJ2-2; CDR3: CASSLSGGTGELFF; DNA: TGTGCCAGCAGCTTGTCCGGGGGCACCGGGGAGCTGTTTTTT
V: TRBV7-2; size: .; D: .; J: TRBJ1-4; CDR3: CASSLGPPGREKLFF; DNA: TGTGCCAGCAGCTTAGGACCTCCCGGGCGGGAAAAACTGTTTTTT
V: TRBV6-4; size: .; D: TRBD2; J: TRBJ2-1; CDR3: CASSDETSGAEEQFF; DNA: TGTGCCAGCAGTGACGAGACTAGCGGGGCCGAGGAGCAGTTCTTC
V: TRBV2; size: .; D: .; J: TRBJ2-7; CDR3: CASIRDRTYEQYF; DNA: TGTGCCAGCATCCGGGACCGAACCTACGAGCAGTACTTC
V: TRBV9; size: .; D: .; J: TRBJ2-5; CDR3: CASSVSRHLQETQYF; DNA: TGTGCCAGCAGCGTCTCACGGCATTTACAAGAGACCCAGTACTTC
V: TRBV7-9; size: .; D: TRBD2; J: TRBJ2-7; CDR3: CASSRLGGSNEQYF; DNA: TGTGCCAGCAGCAGATTGGGGGGGTCCAACGAGCAGTACTTC
V: TRBV4-1; size: .; D: .; J: TRBJ2-6; CDR3: CASSQAEDLGANVLTF; DNA: TGCGCCAGCAGCCAAGCCGAGGATTTGGGGGCCAACGTCCTGACTTTC
V: TRBV9; size: .; D: TRBD1; J: TRBJ1-1; CDR3: CASSLTRTGVAFF; DNA: TGTGCCAGCAGCTTGACACGGACAGGGGTGGCTTTCTTT
V: TRBV7-9; size: once; D: TRBD2; J: TRBJ2-5; CDR3: CASSSASGGVETQYF; DNA: TGTGCCAGCAGCTCCGCAAGCGGGGGGGTGGAGACCCAGTACTTC
V: TRBV7-9; size: .; D: .; J: TRBJ1-3; CDR3: CASSLANPGSIYF; DNA: TGTGCCAGCAGCTTAGCCAATCCGGGGTCCATATATTTT
V: TRBV29-1; size: .; D: TRBD1; J: TRBJ2-1; CDR3: CSVEPGDRRSQFF; DNA: TGCAGCGTTGAACCGGGGGACAGGCGTTCACAGTTCTTC
V: TRBV5-1; size: .; D: .; J: TRBJ2-1; CDR3: CASSLEGTRSYNEQFF; DNA: TGCGCCAGCAGCTTGGAGGGGACTCGCTCCTACAATGAGCAGTTCTTC
V: TRBV9; size: .; D: TRBD2; J: TRBJ2-1; CDR3: CASSVGSGGSYNEQFF; DNA: TGTGCCAGCAGCGTAGGTTCGGGGGGGTCCTACAATGAGCAGTTCTTC
V: TRBV7-8; size: .; D: .; J: TRBJ1-5; CDR3: CASSLTGNSQPQHF; DNA: TGTGCCAGCAGCTTAACCGGGAATAGTCAGCCCCAGCATTTT
V: TRBV7-2; size: .; D: TRBD2; J: TRBJ2-5; CDR3: CASSLGLAGAQETQYF; DNA: TGTGCCAGCAGCTTAGGACTAGCGGGGGCGCAAGAGACCCAGTACTTC
V: TRBV14; size: .; D: .; J: TRBJ1-1; CDR3: CASSQRGPEAFF; DNA: TGTGCCAGCAGCCAAAGGGGTCCTGAAGCTTTCTTT
V: TRBV7-9; size: .; D: .; J: TRBJ1-4; CDR3: CASSPSGNEKLFF; DNA: TGTGCCAGCAGCCCCTCGGGTAATGAAAAACTGTTTTTT
V: TRBV5-1; size: .; D: .; J: TRBJ2-2; CDR3: CASSLVLANAGELFF; DNA: TGCGCCAGCAGCTTGGTTCTAGCTAACGCCGGGGAGCTGTTTTTT
V: TRBV6-5; size: .; D: .; J: TRBJ1-2; CDR3: CASSYPRTNYGYTF; DNA: TGTGCCAGCAGTTACCCCAGGACTAACTATGGCTACACCTTC
V: TRBV6-5; size: .; D: TRBD1; J: TRBJ1-5; CDR3: CASTPGQNQPQHF; DNA: TGTGCCAGCACACCGGGACAGAATCAGCCCCAGCATTTT
V: TRBV7-2; size: .; D: .; J: TRBJ1-4; CDR3: CASSFGGNFEKLFF; DNA: TGTGCCAGCAGCTTCGGAGGGAACTTTGAAAAACTGTTTTTT
V: TRBV18; size: once; D: .; J: TRBJ1-1; CDR3: CASSPFVRNTEAFF; DNA: TGTGCCAGCTCACCATTCGTCAGGAACACTGAAGCTTTCTTT
V: TRBV5-1; size: .; D: .; J: TRBJ1-1; CDR3: CASSGRGEGTEAFF; DNA: TGCGCCAGCAGCGGAAGAGGGGAGGGGACTGAAGCTTTCTTT
V: TRBV11-2; size: few; D: TRBD1; J: TRBJ1-2; CDR3: CASSRSPQGGYTF; DNA: TGTGCCAGCAGCCGCAGCCCACAGGGGGGCTACACCTTC
V: TRBV11-3; size: .; D: .; J: TRBJ2-5; CDR3: CASSLGKMEQYF; DNA: TGTGCCAGCAGCTTGGGGAAAATGGAGCAGTACTTC
V: TRBV7-2; size: .; D: .; J: TRBJ2-3; CDR3: CASSLRGRITDTQYF; DNA: TGTGCCAGCAGCTTAAGAGGAAGGATCACAGATACGCAGTATTTT
V: TRBV4-1; size: .; D: TRBD1; J: TRBJ2-7; CDR3: CASSPRQGEDEQYF; DNA: TGCGCCAGCAGCCCGCGACAGGGGGAGGACGAGCAGTACTTC